This entry is about one T cell receptor beta chain. Its antigen is currently not known. Base qualities are not recorded, but no much larger clone differs from it by a single base. The receptor library was made with the immunoSEQ multiplex PCR assay. The table comes from immuneACCESS by way of TCRdb, which keeps in-frame sequences with V and J called. Part of the clones is missing from these tables; in studies checked, under half for an unresolved V gene and the rest for unknown reasons. This sample comprises more than 55,000 clones, approximately 91% of them detected only once. 1.3% of the sample lies in the top ten. The CDR3 has 15 amino acids, counting the end cysteine and phenylalanine. CDR3 DNA only is kept here, 45 bases in frame from base 1. V is cut by 5 bases and J by 4 bases, and the space between the germline ends is 15 bases. CDR1 SGHRS and CDR2 YFSETQ were looked up in the germline V gene.

The data were taken from a study of T cell changes during pregnancy in multiple sclerosis (dated by TCRdb to between 2018 and 2020). Context from the whole study: The study examined how the T cell repertoire changed over the course of pregnancy in women with multiple sclerosis.

The chain employs TRBV5-1 and TRBJ2-2, with the D gene uncertain. The sample was peripheral blood, taken in the second trimester of pregnancy. This sequence was found in a female donor with multiple sclerosis, enrolled in a pregnancy study. The DNA sequence is TGCGCCAGCAGTCAGCAGGATACCGGCACCGGGGAGCTGTTTTTT. Its protein is CASSQQDTGTGELFF.